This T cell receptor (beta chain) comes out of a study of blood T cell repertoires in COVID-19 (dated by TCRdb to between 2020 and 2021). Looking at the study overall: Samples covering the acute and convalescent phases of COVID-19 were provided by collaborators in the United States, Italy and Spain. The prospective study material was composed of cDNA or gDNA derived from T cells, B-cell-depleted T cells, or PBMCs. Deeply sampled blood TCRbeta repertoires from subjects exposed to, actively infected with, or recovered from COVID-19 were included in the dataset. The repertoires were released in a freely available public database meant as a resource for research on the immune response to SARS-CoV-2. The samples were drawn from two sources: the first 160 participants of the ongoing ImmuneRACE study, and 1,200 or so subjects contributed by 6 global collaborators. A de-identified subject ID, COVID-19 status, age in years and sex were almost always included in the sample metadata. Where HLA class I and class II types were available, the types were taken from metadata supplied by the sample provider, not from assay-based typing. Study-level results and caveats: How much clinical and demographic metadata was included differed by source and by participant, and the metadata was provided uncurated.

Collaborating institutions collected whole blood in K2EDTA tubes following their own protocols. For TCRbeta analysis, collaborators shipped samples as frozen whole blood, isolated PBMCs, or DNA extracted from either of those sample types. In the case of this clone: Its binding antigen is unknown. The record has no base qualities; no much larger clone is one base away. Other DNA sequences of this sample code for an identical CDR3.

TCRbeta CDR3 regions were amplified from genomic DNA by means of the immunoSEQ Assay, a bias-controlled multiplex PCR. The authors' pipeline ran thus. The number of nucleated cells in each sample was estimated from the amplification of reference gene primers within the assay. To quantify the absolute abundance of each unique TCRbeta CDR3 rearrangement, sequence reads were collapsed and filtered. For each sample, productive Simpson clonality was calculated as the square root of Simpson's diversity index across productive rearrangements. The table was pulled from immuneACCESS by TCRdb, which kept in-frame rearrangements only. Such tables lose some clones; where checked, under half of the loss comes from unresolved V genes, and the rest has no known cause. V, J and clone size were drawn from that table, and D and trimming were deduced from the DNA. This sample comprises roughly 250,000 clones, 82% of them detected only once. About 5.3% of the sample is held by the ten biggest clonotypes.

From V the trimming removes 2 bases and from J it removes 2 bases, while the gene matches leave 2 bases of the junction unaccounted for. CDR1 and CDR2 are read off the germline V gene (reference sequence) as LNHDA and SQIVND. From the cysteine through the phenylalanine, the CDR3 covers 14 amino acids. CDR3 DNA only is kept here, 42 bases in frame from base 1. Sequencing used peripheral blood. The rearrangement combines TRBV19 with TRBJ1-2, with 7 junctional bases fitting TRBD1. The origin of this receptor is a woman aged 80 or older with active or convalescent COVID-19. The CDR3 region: CASSISQGNYGYTF. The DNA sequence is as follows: TGTGCCAGTAGTATATCACAGGGGAACTATGGCTACACCTTC.